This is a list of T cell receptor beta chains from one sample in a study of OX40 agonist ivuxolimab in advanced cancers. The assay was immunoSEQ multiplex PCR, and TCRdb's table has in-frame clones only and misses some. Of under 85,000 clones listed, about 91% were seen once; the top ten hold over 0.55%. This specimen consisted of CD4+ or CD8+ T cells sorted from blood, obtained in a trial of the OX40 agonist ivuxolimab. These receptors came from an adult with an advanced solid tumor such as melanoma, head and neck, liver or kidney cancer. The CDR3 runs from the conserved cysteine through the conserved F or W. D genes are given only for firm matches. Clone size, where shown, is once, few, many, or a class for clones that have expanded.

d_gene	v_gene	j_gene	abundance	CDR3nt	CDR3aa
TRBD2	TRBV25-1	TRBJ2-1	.	TGTGCCAGCAGCCAGCGGGGGGAAATTTACAATGAGCAGTTCTTC	CASSQRGEIYNEQFF
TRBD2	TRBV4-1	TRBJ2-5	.	TGCGCCAGCAGCCCCGGACTAGCGGGGTCCCAAGAGACCCAGTACTTC	CASSPGLAGSQETQYF
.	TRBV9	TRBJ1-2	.	TGTGCCAGCAGCGTAAGAGGAGTGTGGGGGGCCAACTATGGCTACACCTTC	CASSVRGVWGANYGYTF
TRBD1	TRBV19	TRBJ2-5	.	TGTGCCAGTAGTATAGTGGGGACAGGGGAAGAGACCCAGTACTTC	CASSIVGTGEETQYF
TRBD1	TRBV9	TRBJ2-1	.	TGTGCCAGCAGCGTAGCCCCTACAGGGGACAATGAGCAGTTCTTC	CASSVAPTGDNEQFF
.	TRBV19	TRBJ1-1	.	TGTGCCAGTAGTACCCCCGGGAACACTGAAGCTTTCTTT	CASSTPGNTEAFF
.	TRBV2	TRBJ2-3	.	TGTGCCAGCAGGGCGGGGACTTACACAGATACGCAGTATTTT	CASRAGTYTDTQYF
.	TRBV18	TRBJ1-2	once	TGTGCCAGCTCACCGAACTCTTTCCGTTTGGAGGCTGGCTACACCTTC	CASSPNSFRLEAGYTF
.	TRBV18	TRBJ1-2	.	TGTGCCAGCTCACCAAGGACAGACTATGGCTACACCTTC	CASSPRTDYGYTF
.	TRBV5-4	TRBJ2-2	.	TGTGCCAGCAGCTGGGGGGTTAACACCGGGGAGCTGTTTTTT	CASSWGVNTGELFF
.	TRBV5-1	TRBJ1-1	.	TGCGCCAGCAGCTTGTATAGCCCGAACACTGAAGCTTTCTTT	CASSLYSPNTEAFF
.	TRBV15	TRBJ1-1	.	TGTGCCACCAGCCCTGCCGGGGGCAAGGTGAACACTGAAGCTTTCTTT	CATSPAGGKVNTEAFF
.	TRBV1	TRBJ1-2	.	TGCACCAGCAGCCAACAGGACATCCAGCGTGGCTACACCTTC	CTSSQQDIQRGYTF
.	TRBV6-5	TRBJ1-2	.	TGTGCCAGCAGCTTACAGTGGAGGGGTGTGGCAAGCTACACCTTC	CASSLQWRGVASYTF
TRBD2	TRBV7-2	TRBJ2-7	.	TGTGCCAGCAGCTTTAGCGGGGGGGGTGAGCAGTACTTC	CASSFSGGGEQYF
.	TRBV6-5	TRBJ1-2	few	TGTGTCGTGGGAGGGTATCTTGGCTACACCTTC	CVVGGYLGYTF
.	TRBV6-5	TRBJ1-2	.	TGTGCCAGCAGTCGGACAGACAACTATGGCTACACCTTC	CASSRTDNYGYTF
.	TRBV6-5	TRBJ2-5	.	TGTGCCAGCGTCGGGTGGGGAGAAGAAGAGACCCAGTACTTC	CASVGWGEEETQYF
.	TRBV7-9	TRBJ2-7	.	TGTGCCAGCAGCTTAGAACAGGGTACAGTCTACTTC	CASSLEQGTVYF
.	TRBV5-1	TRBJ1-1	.	TGCGCCAAAGAGATGACTGAAGCTTTTTTT	CAKEMTEAFF
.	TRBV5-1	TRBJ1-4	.	TGCGCCAGCAGCTTTCAGACGGAGGGGAATGAAAAACTGTTTTTT	CASSFQTEGNEKLFF
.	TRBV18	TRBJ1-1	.	TGTGCCAGCTCACGGGCGTGGGGGGCGATGAACACTGAAGCTTTCTTT	CASSRAWGAMNTEAFF
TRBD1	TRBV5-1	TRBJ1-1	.	TGCGCCAGCACCCAGGGGGGGATGAACACTGAAGCTTTCTTT	CASTQGGMNTEAFF
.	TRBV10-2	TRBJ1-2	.	TGCGCCAGCAGCGCCCAGTCCTATGGCTACACCTTC	CASSAQSYGYTF
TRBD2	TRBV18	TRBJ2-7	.	TGTGCCAGCTCACCCCGACTAGCGGGTAATCACGAGCAGTACTTC	CASSPRLAGNHEQYF
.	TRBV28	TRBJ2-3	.	TGTGCCAGCAGTTTATGGGGGCGCGTAGGGACGCAGTATTTT	CASSLWGRVGTQYF
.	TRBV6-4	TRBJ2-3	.	TGTGCCAGCAGCGGAGAAATCACAGATACGCAGTATTTT	CASSGEITDTQYF